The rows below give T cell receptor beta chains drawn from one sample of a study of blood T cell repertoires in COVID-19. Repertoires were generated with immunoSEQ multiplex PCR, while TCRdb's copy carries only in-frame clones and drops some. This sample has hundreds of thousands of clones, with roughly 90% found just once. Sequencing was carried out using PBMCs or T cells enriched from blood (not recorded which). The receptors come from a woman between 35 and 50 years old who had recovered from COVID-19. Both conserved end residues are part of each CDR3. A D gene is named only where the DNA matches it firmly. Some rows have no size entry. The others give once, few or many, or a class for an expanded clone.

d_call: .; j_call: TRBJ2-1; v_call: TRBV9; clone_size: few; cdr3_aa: CASSTGGIYNEQFF; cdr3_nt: TGTGCCAGCTCAACCGGCGGGATCTACAATGAGCAGTTCTTC
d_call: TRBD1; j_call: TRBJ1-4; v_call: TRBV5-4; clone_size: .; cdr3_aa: CASSLELPGGNEKLFF; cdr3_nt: TGTGCCAGCAGCCTCGAGTTGCCAGGGGGAAATGAAAAACTGTTTTTT
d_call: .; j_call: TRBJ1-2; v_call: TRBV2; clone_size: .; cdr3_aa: CASSEEGNYGYTF; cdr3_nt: TGTGCCAGCAGTGAAGAGGGGAACTATGGCTACACCTTC
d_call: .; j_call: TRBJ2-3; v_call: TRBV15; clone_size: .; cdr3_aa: CATSRDPAGSTDTQYF; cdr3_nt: TGTGCCACCAGCAGAGATCCGGCGGGTAGCACAGATACGCAGTATTTT
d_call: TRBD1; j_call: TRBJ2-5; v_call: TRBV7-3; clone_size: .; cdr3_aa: CASSSTGEETQYF; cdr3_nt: TGTGCCAGCAGCTCGACAGGGGAAGAGACCCAGTACTTC
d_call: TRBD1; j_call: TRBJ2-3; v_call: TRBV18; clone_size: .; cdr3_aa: CASSPQVLGQSTDTQYF; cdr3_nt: TGTGCCAGCTCACCACAAGTATTGGGACAGAGCACAGATACGCAGTATTTT
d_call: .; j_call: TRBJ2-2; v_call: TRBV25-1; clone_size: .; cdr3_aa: CASSALNTGELFF; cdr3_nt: TGTGCCAGCAGTGCGCTAAACACCGGGGAGCTGTTTTTT
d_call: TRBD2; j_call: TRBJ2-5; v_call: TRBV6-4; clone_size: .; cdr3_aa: CASRRHPRMTSGGAETQYF; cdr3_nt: TGTGCCAGCAGGAGGCACCCCCGCATGACTAGCGGGGGGGCGGAGACCCAGTACTTC
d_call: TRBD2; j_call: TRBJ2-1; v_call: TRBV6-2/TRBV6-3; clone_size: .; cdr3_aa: CASSWTRRYEQFF; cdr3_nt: TGTGCCAGCAGTTGGACTAGACGGTATGAGCAGTTCTTC
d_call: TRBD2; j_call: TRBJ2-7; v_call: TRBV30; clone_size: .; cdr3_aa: CAWSVLAGSYEQYF; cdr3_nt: TGTGCCTGGAGTGTACTAGCGGGGTCCTACGAGCAGTACTTC
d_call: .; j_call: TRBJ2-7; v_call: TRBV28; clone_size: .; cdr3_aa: CASSEQQWPSYEQYF; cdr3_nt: TGTGCCAGCAGTGAACAACAGTGGCCTTCCTACGAGCAGTACTTC
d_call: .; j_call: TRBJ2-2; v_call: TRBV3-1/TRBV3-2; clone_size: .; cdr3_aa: CASSQGLRGELFF; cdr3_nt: TGTGCCAGCAGCCAAGGCCTCAGAGGGGAGCTGTTTTTT
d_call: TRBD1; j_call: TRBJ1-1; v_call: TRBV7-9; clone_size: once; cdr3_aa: CASSPGQGETEAFF; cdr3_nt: TGTGCCAGCAGCCCAGGACAGGGAGAGACTGAAGCTTTCTTT
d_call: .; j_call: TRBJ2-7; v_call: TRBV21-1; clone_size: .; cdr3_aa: CASSKAGGRTYEQYF; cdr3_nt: TGTGCCAGCAGCAAAGCAGGAGGTAGGACCTACGAGCAGTACTTC
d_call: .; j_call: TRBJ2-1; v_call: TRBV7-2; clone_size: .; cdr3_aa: CASSPQRSYNEQFF; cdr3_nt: TGTGCCAGCAGCCCACAGCGGTCCTACAATGAGCAGTTCTTC
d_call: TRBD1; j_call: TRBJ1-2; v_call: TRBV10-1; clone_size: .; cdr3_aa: CASPTGNYGYTF; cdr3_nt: TGCGCCAGCCCGACAGGGAACTATGGCTACACCTTC
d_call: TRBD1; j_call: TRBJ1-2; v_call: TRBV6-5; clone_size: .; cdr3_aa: CASSPGTGEGYTF; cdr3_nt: TGTGCCAGCAGCCCCGGGACAGGGGAAGGCTACACCTTC
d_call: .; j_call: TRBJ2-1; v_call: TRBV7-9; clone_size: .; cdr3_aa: CASSFTTRRVTEFF; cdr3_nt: TGTGCCAGCAGCTTTACCACTAGACGGGTCACGGAGTTCTTC
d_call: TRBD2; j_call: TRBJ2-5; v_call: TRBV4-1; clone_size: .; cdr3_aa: CASRHVTGGPQETQYF; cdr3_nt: TGCGCCAGCAGACACGTAACGGGGGGGCCTCAAGAGACCCAGTACTTC
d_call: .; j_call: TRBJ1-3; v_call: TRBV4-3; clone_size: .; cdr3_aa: CASSQDNSNGNTIYF; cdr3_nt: TGCGCCAGCAGCCAAGATAACAGTAACGGAAACACCATATATTTT
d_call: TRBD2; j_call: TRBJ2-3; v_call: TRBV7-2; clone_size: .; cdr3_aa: CASANWGSGGADTQYF; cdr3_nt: TGTGCCAGCGCCAATTGGGGGAGCGGGGGCGCAGATACGCAGTATTTT
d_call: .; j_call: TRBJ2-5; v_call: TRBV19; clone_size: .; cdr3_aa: CASSKDRMYQETQYF; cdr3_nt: TGTGCCAGTAGTAAAGACAGAATGTACCAAGAGACCCAGTACTTC
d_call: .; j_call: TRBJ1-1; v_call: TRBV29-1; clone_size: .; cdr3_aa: CSVELTGNTEAFF; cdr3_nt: TGCAGCGTTGAACTGACAGGGAACACTGAAGCTTTCTTT
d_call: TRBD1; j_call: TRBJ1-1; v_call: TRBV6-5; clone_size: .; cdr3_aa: CASTYGDSNTEAFF; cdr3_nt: TGTGCCAGCACCTACGGGGACAGCAACACTGAAGCTTTCTTT
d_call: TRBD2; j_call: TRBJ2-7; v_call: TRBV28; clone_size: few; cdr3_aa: CASTLAGGLQQYF; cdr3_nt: TGTGCCAGCACTTTAGCGGGGGGGCTCCAGCAGTACTTC
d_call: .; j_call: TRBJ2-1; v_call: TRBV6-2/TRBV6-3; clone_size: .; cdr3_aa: CASTPRPEGNEQFF; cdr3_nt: TGTGCCAGCACCCCGAGGCCGGAGGGCAATGAGCAGTTCTTC
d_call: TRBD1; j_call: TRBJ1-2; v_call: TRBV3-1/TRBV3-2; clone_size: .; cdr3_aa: CASSQGDRGVGYTF; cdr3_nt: TGTGCCAGCAGCCAAGGGGACAGGGGGGTTGGCTACACCTTC